This T cell receptor beta chain stems from a study of blood T cell repertoires in COVID-19. As for the study in general: Sample material is recorded as cDNA or gDNA derived from T cells, B-cell-depleted T cells, or PBMCs.

Clones were sequenced by immunoSEQ multiplex PCR, and TCRdb holds only the in-frame ones, with some missing. This table holds some 130,000 clones, about 88% found once. Between the trimmed V and J ends, which lost 5 bases and 3 bases, there was a span of 8 bases. The CDR3 runs 13 residues. This clonotype originated in a man aged 50 to 59 with active COVID-19. The sequenced material came from peripheral blood. The chain couples TRBV12-3 or TRBV12-4 to TRBJ2-1, with D uncertain. CDR3 loop: CASSLLLYNEQFF. The CDR3 nucleotides read TGTGCCAGCAGTCTCCTCCTCTACAATGAGCAGTTCTTC.